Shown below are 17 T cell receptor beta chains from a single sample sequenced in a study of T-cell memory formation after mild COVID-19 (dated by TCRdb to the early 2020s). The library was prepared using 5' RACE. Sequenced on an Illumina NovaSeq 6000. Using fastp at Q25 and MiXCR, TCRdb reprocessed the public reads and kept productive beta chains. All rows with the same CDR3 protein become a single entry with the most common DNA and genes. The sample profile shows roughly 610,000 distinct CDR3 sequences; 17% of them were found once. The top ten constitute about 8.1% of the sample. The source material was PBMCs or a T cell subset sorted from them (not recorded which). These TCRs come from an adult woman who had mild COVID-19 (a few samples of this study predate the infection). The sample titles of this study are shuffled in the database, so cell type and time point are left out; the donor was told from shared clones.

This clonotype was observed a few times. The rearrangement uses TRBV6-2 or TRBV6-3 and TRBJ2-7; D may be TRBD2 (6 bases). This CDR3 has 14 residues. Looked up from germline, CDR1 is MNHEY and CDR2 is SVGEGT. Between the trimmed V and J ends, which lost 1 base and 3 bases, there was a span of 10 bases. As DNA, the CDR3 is TGTGCCAGCAGTTACTTGGAGGGTCGCTACGAGCAGTACTTC. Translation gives CASSYLEGRYEQYF.

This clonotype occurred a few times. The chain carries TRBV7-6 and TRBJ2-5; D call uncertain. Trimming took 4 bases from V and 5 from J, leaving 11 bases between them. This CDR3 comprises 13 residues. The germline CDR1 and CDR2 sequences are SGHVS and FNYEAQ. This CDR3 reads CASSSPTLETQYF. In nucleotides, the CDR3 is TGTGCCAGCAGCTCCCCGACACTGGAGACCCAGTACTTC.

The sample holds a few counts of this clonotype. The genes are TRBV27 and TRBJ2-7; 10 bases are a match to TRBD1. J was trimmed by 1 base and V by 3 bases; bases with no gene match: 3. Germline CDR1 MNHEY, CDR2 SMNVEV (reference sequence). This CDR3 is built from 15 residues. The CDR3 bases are TGTGCCAGCAGTTTCCGGGGACAGGGGTCCTACGAGCAGTACTTC. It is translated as CASSFRGQGSYEQYF.

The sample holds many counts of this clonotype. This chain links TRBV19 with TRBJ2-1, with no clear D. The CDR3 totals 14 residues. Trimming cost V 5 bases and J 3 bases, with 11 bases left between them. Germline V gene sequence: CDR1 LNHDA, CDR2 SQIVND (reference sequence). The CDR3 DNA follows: TGTGCCAGTAGTTCAGGCGGCGACTACAATGAGCAGTTCTTC. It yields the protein CASSSGGDYNEQFF.

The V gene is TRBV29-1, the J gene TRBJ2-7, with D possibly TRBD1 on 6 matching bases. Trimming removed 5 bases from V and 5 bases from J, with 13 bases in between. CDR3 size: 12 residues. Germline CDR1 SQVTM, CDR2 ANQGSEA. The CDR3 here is CSVSQGLDEQYF. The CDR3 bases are TGCAGCGTTAGTCAGGGGTTGGACGAGCAGTACTTC.

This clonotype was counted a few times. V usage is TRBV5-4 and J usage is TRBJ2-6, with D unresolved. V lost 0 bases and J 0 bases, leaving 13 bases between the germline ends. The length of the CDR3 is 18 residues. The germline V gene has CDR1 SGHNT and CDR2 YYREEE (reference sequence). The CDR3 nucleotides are TGTGCCAGCAGCTTGGCCTCTCTCGGTCACTCTGGGGCCAACGTCCTGACTTTC. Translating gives CASSLASLGHSGANVLTF.

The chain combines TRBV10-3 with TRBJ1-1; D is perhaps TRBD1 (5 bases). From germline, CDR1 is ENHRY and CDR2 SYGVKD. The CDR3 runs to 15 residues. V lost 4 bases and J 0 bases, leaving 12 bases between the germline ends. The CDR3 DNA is TGTGCCATCAGTGCAGGGAACCAAATGAACACTGAAGCTTTCTTT. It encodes CAISAGNQMNTEAFF.

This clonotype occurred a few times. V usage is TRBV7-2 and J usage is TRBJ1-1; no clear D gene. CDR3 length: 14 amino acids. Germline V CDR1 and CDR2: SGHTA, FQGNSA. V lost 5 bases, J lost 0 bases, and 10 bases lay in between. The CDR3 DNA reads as TGTGCCAGCAGCCTTCCCTCGGTGAACACTGAAGCTTTCTTT. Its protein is CASSLPSVNTEAFF.

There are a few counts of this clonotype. CDR3 nucleotide sequence: TGTGCCACCGGGGGTATCGGGAGGAACACTGAAGCTTTCTTT. Translation: CATGGIGRNTEAFF. V usage is TRBV24-1 and J usage is TRBJ1-1; possible D gene TRBD1, 5 bases. Trimming left V 9 bases short and J 1 base short, with 14 bases between. Germline V lookup: CDR1 KGHDR, CDR2 SFDVKD. CDR3 length: 14 amino acids.

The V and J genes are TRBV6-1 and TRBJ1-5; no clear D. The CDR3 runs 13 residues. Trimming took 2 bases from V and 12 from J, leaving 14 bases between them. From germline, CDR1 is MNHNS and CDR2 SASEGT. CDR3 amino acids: CASSEQEPAVQHF. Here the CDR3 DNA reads TGTGCCAGCAGTGAACAGGAGCCAGCGGTCCAGCATTTT.

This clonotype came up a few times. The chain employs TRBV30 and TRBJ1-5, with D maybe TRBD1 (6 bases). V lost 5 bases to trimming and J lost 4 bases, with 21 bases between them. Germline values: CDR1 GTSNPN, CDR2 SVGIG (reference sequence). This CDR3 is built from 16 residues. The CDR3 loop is CAWAALGDRTNQPQHF. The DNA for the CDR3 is TGTGCCTGGGCCGCCCTCGGCGACAGGACTAATCAGCCCCAGCATTTT.

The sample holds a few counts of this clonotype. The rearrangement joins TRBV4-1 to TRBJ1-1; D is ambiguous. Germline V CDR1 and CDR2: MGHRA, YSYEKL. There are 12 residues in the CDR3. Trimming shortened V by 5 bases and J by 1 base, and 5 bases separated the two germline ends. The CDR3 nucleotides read TGCGCCAGCAGCAACAGGAACACTGAAGCTTTCTTT. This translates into CASSNRNTEAFF.

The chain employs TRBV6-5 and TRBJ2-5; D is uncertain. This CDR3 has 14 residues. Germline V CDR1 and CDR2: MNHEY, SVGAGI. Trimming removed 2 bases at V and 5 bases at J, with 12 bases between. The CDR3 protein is CASSYPRPAETQYF. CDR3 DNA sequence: TGTGCCAGCAGTTACCCGAGACCCGCGGAGACCCAGTACTTC.

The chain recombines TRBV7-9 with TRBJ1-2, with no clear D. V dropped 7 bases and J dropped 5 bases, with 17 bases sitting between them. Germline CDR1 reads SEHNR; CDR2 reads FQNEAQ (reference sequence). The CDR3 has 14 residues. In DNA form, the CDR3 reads TGTGCCAGCACCACCGGGGATCGTGGGTATGGCTACACCTTC. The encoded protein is CASTTGDRGYGYTF.

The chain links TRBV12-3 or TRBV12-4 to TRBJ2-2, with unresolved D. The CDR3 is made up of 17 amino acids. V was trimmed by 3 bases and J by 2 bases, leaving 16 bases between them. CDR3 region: CASSFLVRLKNTGELFF. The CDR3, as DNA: TGTGCCAGCAGTTTCTTGGTTCGGCTGAAAAACACCGGGGAGCTGTTTTTT.

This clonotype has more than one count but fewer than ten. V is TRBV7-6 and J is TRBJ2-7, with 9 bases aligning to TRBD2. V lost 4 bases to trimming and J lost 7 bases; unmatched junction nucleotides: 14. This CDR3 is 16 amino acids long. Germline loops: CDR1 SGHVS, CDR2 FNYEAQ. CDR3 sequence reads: CASSSGVAGGPREQYF. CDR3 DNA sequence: TGTGCCAGCAGCTCGGGGGTGGCGGGAGGGCCTCGGGAGCAGTACTTC.

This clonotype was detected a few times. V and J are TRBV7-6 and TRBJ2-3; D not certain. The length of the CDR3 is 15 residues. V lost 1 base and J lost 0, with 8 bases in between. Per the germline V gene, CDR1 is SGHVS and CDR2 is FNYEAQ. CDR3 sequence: CASSLDHLSTDTQYF. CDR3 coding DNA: TGTGCCAGCAGCTTAGACCACCTTAGCACAGATACGCAGTATTTT.